The 4 T cell receptor beta chains below come from one sample, sequenced in a study of CD4 T cell repertoires in COVID-19. The data were produced by immunoSEQ multiplex PCR, yet TCRdb's version contains in-frame clones alone and is incomplete. The sample records approximately 79,000 clones, 83% being singletons. The starting material was CD4+ T cells from peripheral blood, obtained after recovery from COVID-19. The source is a human donor who had COVID-19.

The V call is TRBV11-1, the J call TRBJ1-1; D is unresolved. Germline V gene data show CDR1 as SGHAT and CDR2 as FQDESV (reference sequence). Deletions cut 5 bases from V and 3 bases from J, with 10 bases between. There are 13 residues in the CDR3. CDR3 in amino acids: CASSPQTYTEAFF. The CDR3 bases are TGTGCCAGCAGCCCGCAGACTTACACTGAAGCTTTCTTT.

The V call is TRBV6-4, the J call TRBJ2-3, with 9 bases aligning to TRBD2. CDR3 size: 14 residues. J lost 4 bases, V lost 5 bases, and 4 bases had no gene match. Per the germline V gene, CDR1 is MRHNA and CDR2 is SNTAGT. CDR3 protein: CASSYSGGSDTQYF. The CDR3 coding sequence is TGTGCCAGCAGTTATAGCGGGGGATCAGATACGCAGTATTTT.

This chain uses TRBV11-1 with TRBJ1-2; D is uncertain. V shed 5 bases and J shed 5 bases, with 9 bases lying between them. Germline CDR1 SGHAT, CDR2 FQDESV (reference sequence). The CDR3 is made up of 12 amino acids. The CDR3 region is CASSMDVYGYTF. CDR3 DNA sequence: TGTGCCAGCAGCATGGATGTTTATGGCTACACCTTC. Looking up the rest from reference TRBV11-1 and TRBJ1-2 gives the full variable domain: EAEVAQSPRYKITEKSQAVAFWCDPISGHATLYWYRQILGQGPELLVQFQDESVVDDSQLPKDRFSAERLKGVDSTLKIQPAELGDSAMYLCASSMDVYGYTFGSGTRLTVV.

The rearrangement links TRBV6-5 to TRBJ2-3, with TRBD2 identical over 8 bases. From germline, CDR1 is MNHEY and CDR2 SVGAGI. V was clipped by 4 bases and J by 1 base; unmatched bases: 7. This CDR3 is built from 16 residues. The CDR3 loop is CASSLLADVGTDTQYF. DNA of the CDR3: TGTGCCAGCAGTTTACTAGCGGACGTCGGCACAGATACGCAGTATTTT.